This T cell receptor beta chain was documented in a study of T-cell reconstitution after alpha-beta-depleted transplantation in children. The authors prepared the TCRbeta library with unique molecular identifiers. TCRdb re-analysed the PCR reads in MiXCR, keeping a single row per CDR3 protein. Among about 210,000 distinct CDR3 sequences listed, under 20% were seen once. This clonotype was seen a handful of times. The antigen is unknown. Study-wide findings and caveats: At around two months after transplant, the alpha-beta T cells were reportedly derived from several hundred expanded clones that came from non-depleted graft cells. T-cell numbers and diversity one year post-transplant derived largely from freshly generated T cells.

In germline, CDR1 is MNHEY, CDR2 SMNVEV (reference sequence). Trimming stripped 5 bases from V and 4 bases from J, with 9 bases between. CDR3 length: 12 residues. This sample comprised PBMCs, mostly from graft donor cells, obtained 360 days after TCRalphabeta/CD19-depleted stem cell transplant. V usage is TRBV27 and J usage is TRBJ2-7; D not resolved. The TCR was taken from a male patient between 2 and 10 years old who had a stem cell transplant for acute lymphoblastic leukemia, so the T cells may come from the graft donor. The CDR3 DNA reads TGTGCCAGCAGTACTGGGGATTACGAGCAGTACTTC. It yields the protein CASSTGDYEQYF.